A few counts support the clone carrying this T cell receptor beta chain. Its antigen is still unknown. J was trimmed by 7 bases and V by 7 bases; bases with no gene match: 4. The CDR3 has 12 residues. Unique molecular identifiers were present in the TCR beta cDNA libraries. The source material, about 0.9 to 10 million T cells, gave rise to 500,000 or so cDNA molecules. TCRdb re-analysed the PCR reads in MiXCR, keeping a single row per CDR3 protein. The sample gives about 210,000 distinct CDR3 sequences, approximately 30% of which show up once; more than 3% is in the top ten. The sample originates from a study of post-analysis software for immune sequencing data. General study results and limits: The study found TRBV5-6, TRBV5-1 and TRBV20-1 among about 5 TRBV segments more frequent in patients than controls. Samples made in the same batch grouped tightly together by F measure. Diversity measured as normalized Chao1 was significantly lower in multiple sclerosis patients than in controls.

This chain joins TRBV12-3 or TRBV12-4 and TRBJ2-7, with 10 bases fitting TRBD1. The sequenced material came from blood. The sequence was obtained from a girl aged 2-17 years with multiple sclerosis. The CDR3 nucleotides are TGTGCCAGCACACGACAGGGGGCTGAGCAGTACTTC. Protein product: CASTRQGAEQYF.